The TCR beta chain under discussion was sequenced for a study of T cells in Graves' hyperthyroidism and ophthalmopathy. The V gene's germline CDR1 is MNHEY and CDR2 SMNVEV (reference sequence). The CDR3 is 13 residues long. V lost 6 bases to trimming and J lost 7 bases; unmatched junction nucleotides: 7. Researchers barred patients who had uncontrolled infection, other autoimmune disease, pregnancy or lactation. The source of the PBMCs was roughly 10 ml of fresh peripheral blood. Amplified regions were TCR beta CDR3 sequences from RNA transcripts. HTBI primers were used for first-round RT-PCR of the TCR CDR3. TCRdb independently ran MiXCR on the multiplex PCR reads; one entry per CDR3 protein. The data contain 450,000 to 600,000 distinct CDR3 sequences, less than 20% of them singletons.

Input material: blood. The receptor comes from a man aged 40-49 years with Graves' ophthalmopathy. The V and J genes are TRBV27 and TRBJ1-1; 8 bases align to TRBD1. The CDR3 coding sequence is TGTGCCAGCAGGCTCGGACAGGGTGATGAAGCTTTCTTT. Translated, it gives CASRLGQGDEAFF.